This T cell receptor beta chain came from a study of blood T cells in healthy people across ages. For the study at large: T cells yielded about one barcoded beta molecule per two cells through template switching.

Per germline, CDR1 MNHNS and CDR2 SASEGT. CDR3 length equals 13 residues. The V end was cut by 10 bases, the J end by 0 bases, with 9 bases between. A second about 6 to 12 cycle PCR used barcoded and J-beta primers. TCRdb redid the calling of the 5' RACE reads with MiXCR, one entry per CDR3 protein. The profile shows around 1.5 million distinct CDR3 sequences, roughly 32% of them singletons. Points on this clonotype: Antigen unknown.

Study conclusions and caveats: The study found more naive CD4+ cells and higher diversity in long-lived than aged donors.

The sample taken for sequencing was blood. The source of this sequence is a woman in her 30s in good health. The chain recombines TRBV6-1 with TRBJ1-4; possible D gene TRBD1, 6 bases. The CDR3 sequence: CATHRATNEKLFF. The CDR3 DNA reads TGTGCCACCCACAGGGCAACTAATGAAAAACTGTTTTTT.